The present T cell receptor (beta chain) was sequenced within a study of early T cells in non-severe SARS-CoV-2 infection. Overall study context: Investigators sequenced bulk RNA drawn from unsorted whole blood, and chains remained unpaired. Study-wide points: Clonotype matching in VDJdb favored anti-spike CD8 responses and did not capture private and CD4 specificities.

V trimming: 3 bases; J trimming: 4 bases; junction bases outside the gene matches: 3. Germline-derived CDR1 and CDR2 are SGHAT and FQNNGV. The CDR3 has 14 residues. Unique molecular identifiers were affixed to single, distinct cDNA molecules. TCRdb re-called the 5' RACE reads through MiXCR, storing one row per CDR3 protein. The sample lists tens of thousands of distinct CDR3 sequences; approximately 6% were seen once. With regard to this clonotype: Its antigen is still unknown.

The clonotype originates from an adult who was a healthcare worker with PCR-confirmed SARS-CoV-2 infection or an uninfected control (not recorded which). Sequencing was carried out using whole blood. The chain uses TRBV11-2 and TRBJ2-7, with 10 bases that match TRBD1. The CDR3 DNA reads TGTGCCAGCAGCTTCGGGACAGGGGTATACGAGCAGTACTTC. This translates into CASSFGTGVYEQYF.